Presented here are 16 T cell receptor beta chains from one specimen sequenced in a study of T cell clonality in common variable immunodeficiency. Their antigens are not known. Assay used: immunoSEQ multiplex PCR; TCRdb lists only in-frame clones, some missing. There are about 20,000 clones in the sample, none observed a single time. General study results and limits: In common variable immunodeficiency, TCR beta chains reportedly carried fewer deletions and N-nucleotide insertions.

Specimen: peripheral blood mononuclear cells. The receptor source for this set is a human donor with common variable immunodeficiency.

This clone has only a few counts. Sequencing ends 3 residues short of the CDR3 end; the germline J gene provides the rest. The chain uses TRBV5-1 and TRBJ2-1; 8 nucleotides agree with TRBD2. The trim removed 4 bases at V and 9 bases at J, leaving 15 bases unmatched. This CDR3 has 16 residues. Per germline, CDR1 SGHRS and CDR2 YFSETQ. The sequenced part of the CDR3 DNA is TGCGCCAGCAGCCCCCGTCTAGCGGGTCTAGTTGGTGAG. It yields the protein CASSPRLAGLVGE. The CDR3 in its entirety is CASSPRLAGLVGEQFF.

This clone has just a few counts. The CDR3 loop is CASSFQTGRRYGEKLFF. Incomplete CDR3 DNA: TGCGCCAGCAGCTTCCAGACAGGGCGGAGGTACGGTGAAAAA. This chain joins TRBV5-1 and TRBJ1-4, with 7 bases lining up with TRBD1. The read terminates 3 residues ahead of where the CDR3 ends, so the germline J gene completes it. CDR1 SGHRS and CDR2 YFSETQ come from the germline V gene. This CDR3 is 17 amino acids long. J lost 7 bases, V lost 2 bases, and 14 bases had no gene match. The full variable domain, its missing parts supplied by reference TRBV5-1 and TRBJ1-4, is KAGVTQTPRYLIKTRGQQVTLSCSPISGHRSVSWYQQTPGQGLQFLFEYFSETQRNKGNFPGRFSGRQFSNSRSEMNVSTLELGDSALYLCASSFQTGRRYGEKLFFGSGTQLSVL.

Concerning this clone itself: The read gets to within 3 residues of the CDR3 end, and the germline J gene fills in the rest. This chain links TRBV18 with TRBJ2-1, with 10 bases lining up with TRBD2. Germline CDR1 KGHSH, CDR2 LQKENI. V shed 4 bases, J shed 0 bases, and the junction held 3 bases outside the gene matches. The CDR3 extends over 16 amino acids. The CDR3: CASSLSSGSSYNEQFF. CDR3 bases read: TGTGCCAGCTCACTATCTAGCGGGAGCTCCTACAATGAG.

This clone was seen more than once but under ten times. The read is 3 residues too short to cover the CDR3 end, so that end is filled in from the germline J gene. The genes are TRBV7-9 and TRBJ2-1; D gene uncertain. Germline-derived CDR1 and CDR2 are SEHNR and FQNEAQ (reference sequence). Trimming left V 2 bases short and J 0 bases short, with 8 bases between. There are 15 residues in the CDR3. This CDR3 reads CASSLSPISYNEQFF. The covered CDR3 bases are TGTGCCAGCAGCTTAAGCCCTATCTCCTACAATGAG.

A few counts support this clone. The CDR3 spells CASSPRGGIYNEQFF. Incomplete CDR3 DNA: TGTGCCAGCAGCCCCCGCGGGGGGATCTACAATGAG. The chain combines TRBV7-2 with TRBJ2-1, with TRBD2 matching 8 bases. The read falls 3 residues short of the CDR3 end, and the missing part is taken from the germline J gene. From germline, CDR1 is SGHTA and CDR2 FQGNSA. V shed 5 bases, J shed 3 bases, and the junction held 6 bases outside the gene matches. This CDR3 region has 15 residues.

In regard to this clone: The read ends 3 residues before the CDR3 terminus; that terminus is restored from the germline J gene. The rearrangement joins TRBV19 to TRBJ2-4; weak D call: TRBD2 (6 bases). V was trimmed by 5 bases and J by 3 bases, leaving 11 bases between them. Germline V gene lookup returns CDR1 LNHDA and CDR2 SQIVND (reference sequence). CDR3 length: 14 residues. The CDR3: CASSSGLDKNIQYF. Incomplete CDR3 DNA: TGTGCCAGTAGTTCGGGACTTGACAAAAACATT.

Note on this clone: The read ends 3 residues early relative to the CDR3; the germline J gene fills the gap. The chain links TRBV7-2 to TRBJ2-3; 10 bases are a match to TRBD1. The CDR3 length is 16 residues. Germline V gene sequence: CDR1 SGHTA, CDR2 FQGNSA. With 0 bases clipped from V and 6 bases from J, the junction kept 6 bases outside the gene matches. CDR3 DNA, as far as it was read: TGTGCCAGCAGCTTAGCGGTGGGACAGGGGAGGGATACG. It is translated as CASSLAVGQGRDT. In full, the CDR3 is CASSLAVGQGRDTQYF.

The sample holds a few counts of this clone. The read falls 3 residues short of the CDR3 end, and the missing part is taken from the germline J gene. The J gene is TRBJ1-5, the V gene TRBV19, with a weak D call TRBD1 (6 bases). Trimming pared 4 bases from V and 6 bases from J, leaving 13 bases between. This CDR3 is 14 amino acids long. The germline V gene has CDR1 LNHDA and CDR2 SQIVND (reference sequence). The CDR3 here is CASSTGQSFQPQHF. The sequenced part of the CDR3 DNA is TGTGCCAGTAGTACGGGACAAAGCTTTCAGCCC.

In regard to this clone: Read data end 3 residues before the CDR3 end; the end is taken from the germline J gene. The V call is TRBV7-2, the J call TRBJ2-7; 13 bases agree with TRBD2. Germline CDR1 SGHTA, CDR2 FQGNSA. The CDR3 has 14 residues. V lost 5 bases, J lost 6 bases, and 4 bases stayed unmatched. The CDR3: CASSRTSGRGEQYF. The CDR3 DNA, read in part, is TGTGCCAGCAGCCGGACTAGCGGGAGAGGCGAG.

Only a few counts were recorded for this clone. The read gets to within 3 residues of the CDR3 end, and the germline J gene fills in the rest. This chain links TRBV7-2 with TRBJ2-5; 9 bases match TRBD2. Germline assignment: CDR1 SGHTA and CDR2 FQGNSA. The CDR3 is 15 amino acids. With 5 bases clipped from V and 5 bases from J, the junction kept 9 bases outside the gene matches. CDR3: CASSLGSSGVETQYF. The CDR3 bases that were read are TGTGCCAGCAGCCTAGGGTCTAGCGGGGTGGAGACC.

On this clone: The read terminates 3 residues before the CDR3 end, so the remaining end is supplied by the germline J gene. V and J are TRBV6-2 or TRBV6-3 and TRBJ2-2, with TRBD2 matching 9 bases. Germline lookup yields CDR1 MNHEY and CDR2 SVGEGT. J lost 1 base, V lost 6 bases, and 9 bases had no gene match. The CDR3 has 17 residues. CDR3 sequence reads: CASSLLGLAQNTGELFF. The CDR3 DNA, read in part, is TGTGCCAGCAGCCTACTAGGACTAGCGCAGAACACCGGGGAG.

By sample share, this clone is medium-sized (0.01 to 0.1%). The read falls 3 residues short of the CDR3 end, and the missing part is taken from the germline J gene. The chain joins TRBV30 to TRBJ2-5; TRBD1 is a possible D gene (5 bases). CDR1 and CDR2 (germline): GTSNPN, SVGIG (reference sequence). The V end lost 1 base, the J end lost 5 bases, and 8 bases lay between the germline ends. The CDR3 runs 12 residues. The CDR3 sequence: CAWSDDSETQYF. The CDR3 bases that were read are TGTGCCTGGAGTGACGACAGCGAGACC.

Turning to this clone: The sequenced fragment ends 3 residues before the CDR3 boundary, so the rest is inferred from the germline J gene. The chain joins TRBV7-2 to TRBJ2-5; D uncertain. The CDR3 spans 15 residues. Deletions cut 2 bases from V and 2 bases from J, with 12 bases between. Germline CDR1 is SGHTA and CDR2 is FQGNSA. The sequenced CDR3 bases are TGTGCCAGCAGCTTATATGTAACATCTCAAGAGACC. Translation: CASSLYVTSQET. The entire CDR3 sequence reads CASSLYVTSQETQYF.

Comments on this clone: The CDR3 end is not reached by the read, which stops 3 residues before it; the germline J gene fills it in. J is TRBJ2-7 and V is TRBV7-2, with D uncertain. Trimming cost V 1 base and J 0 bases, with 7 bases left between them. The CDR3 consists of 14 residues. Germline V lookup: CDR1 SGHTA, CDR2 FQGNSA. CDR3 bases read: TGTGCCAGCAGCTTAGTCGGTGGCTCCTACGAG. This gives the protein CASSLVGGSYE. Given in full, the CDR3 is CASSLVGGSYEQYF.

Concerning this clone: The read ends 3 residues shy of where the CDR3 ends; the end is completed using the germline J gene. This chain joins TRBV18 and TRBJ1-6; a possible D gene is TRBD1 (6 bases). The germline CDR1 and CDR2 sequences are KGHSH and LQKENI. The CDR3 is made up of 15 amino acids. Trimming took off 2 bases at V and 7 bases at J, with 12 bases between the two ends. The CDR3 DNA, read in part, is TGTGCCAGCTCACCAGAACTGGGGGCCAATTCACCC. Encoded protein: CASSPELGANSP. The CDR3 reads in full as CASSPELGANSPLHF.

Details on this clone: The read gets to within 3 residues of the CDR3 end, and the germline J gene fills in the rest. This chain joins TRBV30 and TRBJ1-5; no definite D call. CDR1 is GTSNPN, CDR2 SVGIG, per germline (reference sequence). The CDR3 extends over 13 amino acids. Trimming shortened V by 2 bases and J by 9 bases, and 14 bases separated the two germline ends. CDR3 DNA, as far as it was read: TGTGCCTGGAGTCAGGCAGTCGGAGGGCCC. Amino acids: CAWSQAVGGP. The CDR3 in its entirety is CAWSQAVGGPQHF. Filled out from reference TRBV30 and TRBJ1-5, the complete variable domain reads SQTIHQWPATLVQPVGSPLSLECTVEGTSNPNLYWYRQAAGRGLQLLFYSVGIGQISSEVPQNLSASRPQDRQFILSSKKLLLSDSGFYLCAWSQAVGGPQHFGDGTRLSIL.